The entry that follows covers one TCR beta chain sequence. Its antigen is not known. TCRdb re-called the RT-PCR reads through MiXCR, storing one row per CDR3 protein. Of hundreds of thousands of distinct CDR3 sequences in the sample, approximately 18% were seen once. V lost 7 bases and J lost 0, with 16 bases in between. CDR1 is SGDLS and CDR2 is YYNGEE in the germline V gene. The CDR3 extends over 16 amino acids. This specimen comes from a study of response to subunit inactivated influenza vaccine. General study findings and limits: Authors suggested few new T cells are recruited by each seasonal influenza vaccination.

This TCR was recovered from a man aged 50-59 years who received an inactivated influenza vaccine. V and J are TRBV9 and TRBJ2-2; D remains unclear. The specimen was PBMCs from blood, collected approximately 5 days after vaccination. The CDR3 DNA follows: TGTGCCAGCTCATCTTCGACTGGATCGAACACCGGGGAGCTGTTTTTT. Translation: CASSSSTGSNTGELFF.